Given below is one TCR beta chain in context. Its cognate antigen is unknown. Measured with immunoSEQ multiplex PCR; TCRdb has only the in-frame clones, and not every one. This sample carries around 71,000 clones, approximately 72% of them seen once, and the ten largest clones take over 4%. Sequencing was preceded by expansion of antigen-specific CD4+ T cells with viral peptide pools in the ViraFEST assay. Scientists isolated CD4+ T cells after a roughly 10-day culture period ended. Nucleocapsid antibody tests were negative, and the vaccine recipients had no prior SARS-CoV-2 infection. Wells each received some 2.2 million PBMC, cultured with 9 to 10 IU/ml IL-2 and about 9 ug/ml peptides. The sample comes from a study of vaccination effects on CD4 cells after COVID-19. Study-wide background: Two doses of either BNT162b2 or mRNA-1273 were given to each participant. Study results and limitations: Whether induced by infection or by vaccine, clones showed marked clonal contraction late after vaccination. Few convalescent patients and no early post-infection timepoints were included in the study.

The germline V gene has CDR1 SGHRS and CDR2 YFSETQ. The CDR3 has 14 residues. V was cut by 0 bases and J by 4 bases, with 10 bases left in between. Here the sequenced sample was CD4+ T cells from PBMCs cultured with HCoV-OC43 spike peptides, taken before COVID-19 vaccination. The sample's subset: HCoV-OC43 spike overlapping peptide pool stimulation. The receptor was isolated from a human donor who received a COVID-19 vaccine. The chain links TRBV5-1 to TRBJ1-1; TRBD1 is a possible D gene (5 bases). The CDR3: CASSLGGGATEAFF. DNA for the CDR3: TGCGCCAGCAGCTTGGGAGGCGGGGCCACTGAAGCTTTCTTT.